This is a list of T cell receptor beta chains from one sample in a study of TIL therapy for anti-PD-1-resistant metastatic lung cancer. Assay: immunoSEQ multiplex PCR; the TCRdb copy retains only in-frame clones and omits some. Of over 10,000 clones listed, nearly 80% are singletons. The input for sequencing was blood, taken at baseline. The receptors originated from a person aged 25 to 80 with non-small cell lung cancer. Each CDR3 is given with its conserved first and last residue. The order of the fields is J gene, D gene, V gene, clone size, CDR3 DNA, CDR3 protein. A D gene is named only where the DNA matches it firmly. The size entry is marked missing in some rows and otherwise reads once, few, many or a size class.

>TRBJ1-2|-|TRBV6-5|-
TGTGCCAGCAGTTACGCAACAGGGCTGGATGGCTACACCTTC
CASSYATGLDGYTF
>TRBJ1-4|TRBD1|TRBV5-1|-
TGCGCCAGCAGCCCGGACAGGGTAAATGAAAAACTGTTTTTT
CASSPDRVNEKLFF
>TRBJ2-5|-|TRBV4-2|-
TGTGCCAGCAGCTTGATTGGGGAAGAGACCCAGTACTTC
CASSLIGEETQYF
>TRBJ2-7|-|TRBV5-1|-
TGCGCCAGCAGCTTGGGGGGGGCGCGGTACGAGCAGTACTTC
CASSLGGARYEQYF
>TRBJ2-2|-|TRBV4-3|-
TGCGCCAGCAGCCAAGGACTACGGGAGAGCGAGCTGTTTTTT
CASSQGLRESELFF
>TRBJ2-7|-|TRBV27|-
TGTGCCAGCAGTCCTTCAGGGGGAGGTCCCCAGTACTTC
CASSPSGGGPQYF
>TRBJ2-2|-|TRBV11-1|-
-
CASSSEGVRFGELFF
>TRBJ2-7|TRBD1|TRBV27|few
TGTGCCAGCAGTTTATTTGGGACAGGGATCGAGCAGTACTTC
CASSLFGTGIEQYF
>TRBJ2-7|TRBD1|TRBV11-3|-
TGTGCCAGCAGCTTAGAAGGACAGGGGGAAATCTACGAGCAGTACTTC
CASSLEGQGEIYEQYF
>TRBJ2-5|-|TRBV7-9|-
TGTGCCAGCAGCATCCTAGAGCAAGAGACCCAGTACTTC
CASSILEQETQYF
>TRBJ2-1|-|TRBV12-5|-
TGTGCTAGTGGTTTGGCCCTTTGGGCATTCAATGAGCAGTTCTTC
CASGLALWAFNEQFF
>TRBJ2-3|TRBD2|TRBV5-1|-
TGCGCCAGCAGCAATGGAGGTCTAGCGGGAAGGGATACGCAGTATTTT
CASSNGGLAGRDTQYF
>TRBJ2-3|-|TRBV11-2|-
TGTGCCAGCAGCTTAGAAGGCTTAACAGATACGCAGTATTTT
CASSLEGLTDTQYF
>TRBJ2-2|TRBD1|TRBV7-6|-
TGTGCCAGCAGCTTAGAGGCAGGGGGCGCGGGCACCGGGGAGCTGTTTTTT
CASSLEAGGAGTGELFF
>TRBJ2-5|-|TRBV7-9|once
TGTGCCAGCAGCTTAGCGGTGGGGACCCGGGTCCAAGAGACCCAGTACTTC
CASSLAVGTRVQETQYF
>TRBJ2-3|TRBD2|TRBV27|-
TGTGCCAGCAGTCCCGCTAGCGGAGAACGAGCAGATACGCAGTATTTT
CASSPASGERADTQYF
>TRBJ2-1|-|TRBV11-2|-
TGTGCCAGCAGCCCCACCCCTATAAGGGAGCAGTTCTTC
CASSPTPIREQFF
>TRBJ2-3|TRBD2|TRBV5-6|-
TGTGCCAGCAGCCTCCTAGCGGGAGGGCGCCCCAGCACAGATACGCAGTATTTT
CASSLLAGGRPSTDTQYF
>TRBJ2-1|TRBD2|TRBV6-1|-
TGTGCCAGCAGATTCCTAGCGGGAGTTGGCAATGAGCAGTTCTTC
CASRFLAGVGNEQFF
>TRBJ2-7|-|TRBV2|few
TGTGCCAGCAATAGCCCGGGACGGTCCTCCTACGAGCAGTACTTC
CASNSPGRSSYEQYF
>TRBJ1-5|-|TRBV30|once
TGTGCCTGGGGGACTGATAGCAATCAGCCCCAGCATTTT
CAWGTDSNQPQHF
>TRBJ2-2|-|TRBV11-2|-
TGTGCCAGCAGCTCGACAGCCAACACCGGGGAGCTGTTTTTT
CASSSTANTGELFF
>TRBJ1-1|-|TRBV5-6|-
TGTGCCAGCAGCAAACAGGGCCGAACTGAAGCTTTCTTT
CASSKQGRTEAFF
>TRBJ2-1|-|TRBV19|-
TGTGCCAGTAGTCGACAGGGCGGGAGGTTGAATGAGCAGTTCTTC
CASSRQGGRLNEQFF
>TRBJ2-7|-|TRBV4-1|medium-sized
TGCGCCAGCAGCCAAGTCTCCCGGGACGGCAGGCACGAGCAGTACTTC
CASSQVSRDGRHEQYF
>TRBJ2-5|TRBD1|TRBV4-1|-
TGCGCCAGCAGCCGAACACCGGGACAGGGACTCCAAGAGACCCAGTACTTC
CASSRTPGQGLQETQYF
>TRBJ2-5|-|TRBV27|-
TGTGCCAGCAGACATCGCCAAGAGACCCAGTACTTC
CASRHRQETQYF
>TRBJ2-7|-|TRBV6-5|-
TGTGCCAGCAGTCCCCTACAGGCGCGCTCCTACGAGCAGTACTTC
CASSPLQARSYEQYF
>TRBJ2-2|-|TRBV6-4|-
TGTGCCAGCAGTGAGGGGTTCACCGGGGAGCTGTTTTTT
CASSEGFTGELFF
>TRBJ1-2|TRBD1|TRBV9|-
TGTGCCAGCAGCCCGGGACAGGGCGCCTTTGGCTACACCTTC
CASSPGQGAFGYTF
>TRBJ1-1|TRBD1|TRBV11-2|-
TGTGCCAGCAGCTTGGACAGGGGGCCGAACACTGAAGCTTTCTTT
CASSLDRGPNTEAFF
>TRBJ1-1|-|TRBV5-5|-
TGTGCCAGCAGCCGCCGAGCCGGTGGCGGGGTAAACACTGAAGCTTTCTTT
CASSRRAGGGVNTEAFF
>TRBJ2-5|-|TRBV7-9|-
TGTGCCAGCAGCGGCATGGGGGGCGTGAGAGAGACCCAGTACTTC
CASSGMGGVRETQYF
>TRBJ2-1|TRBD2|TRBV18|-
TGTGCCAGCTCACAACCAGGGACTAGCGGGAGCTTTGAGCAGTTCTTC
CASSQPGTSGSFEQFF
>TRBJ2-3|-|TRBV6-5|-
TGTGCCAGCAGTTACTCGGCGGGCTACACAGATACGCAGTATTTT
CASSYSAGYTDTQYF
>TRBJ2-5|-|TRBV5-1|-
TGCGCCAGCAGCTTGTGGTCTCCGTACCAAGAGACCCAGTACTTC
CASSLWSPYQETQYF
>TRBJ1-1|-|TRBV7-9|-
TGTGCCAGCAGCGGTTGGGCGATCCCAGGGAGGGAGAACACTGAAGCTTTCTTT
CASSGWAIPGRENTEAFF
>TRBJ2-2|-|TRBV7-8|-
TGTGCCAGCAGCTTAGAGGCAGGGGCGGGGACCGGGGAGCTGTTTTTT
CASSLEAGAGTGELFF
>TRBJ2-7|-|TRBV18|few
TGTGCCAGCTCACCCCAGGACAACTACGAGCAGTACTTC
CASSPQDNYEQYF
>TRBJ2-1|-|TRBV4-2|-
TGTGCCAGCAGCCAAGAAACATCGAACTACAATGAGCAGTTCTTC
CASSQETSNYNEQFF
>TRBJ2-2|-|TRBV19|-
TGTGCCAGTAGTATAAAAACTCAGGGCACCGGGGAGCTGTTTTTT
CASSIKTQGTGELFF
>TRBJ1-2|-|TRBV30|once
TGTGCCTGGAGTGTACAAACAGTCTATGGCTACACCTTC
CAWSVQTVYGYTF
>TRBJ2-7|TRBD2|TRBV11-2|few
TGTGCCAGCAGCTTAGGCCGCCTAGCGGAGCCCGCTTTGGAGCAGTACTTC
CASSLGRLAEPALEQYF
>TRBJ2-3|TRBD2|TRBV9|-
TGTGCCAGCAGCGTAGGGGCGGGAGCAACAGATACGCAGTATTTT
CASSVGAGATDTQYF
>TRBJ1-2|-|TRBV14|-
TGTGCCAGCAGCCAATTGGCAGGCGGAGGCTACACCTTC
CASSQLAGGGYTF
>TRBJ2-1|-|TRBV19|-
TGTGCCAGTAGTATCATGAGGGGCTCCTACAATGAGCAGTTCTTC
CASSIMRGSYNEQFF